This T cell receptor beta chain was found in a study of early T cells in non-severe SARS-CoV-2 infection. The protocol attached unique molecular identifiers to individual cDNA molecules. TCRdb redid the calling of the 5' RACE reads with MiXCR, one entry per CDR3 protein. Of around 99,000 distinct CDR3 sequences in the sample, roughly 11% were seen once. Whole-study findings and limits: The VDJdb matching leaned toward anti-spike CD8 responses and overlooked private and CD4 specificities.

At least ten counts were recorded for this clonotype. Antigen unknown. The CDR3 is 15 residues long. V was pared by 5 bases and J by 2 bases, with 13 bases between. The germline V gene encodes CDR1 SGHAT and CDR2 FQNNGV. The sample comprised whole blood. The chain has TRBV11-2 and TRBJ2-1; D is uncertain. The clonotype originates from an adult who was a healthcare worker with PCR-confirmed SARS-CoV-2 infection or an uninfected control (not recorded which). The CDR3 nucleotides are TGTGCCAGCAGCGCCGTACAAGGGACCTACAATGAGCAGTTCTTC. Translating it yields CASSAVQGTYNEQFF.